These 20 T cell receptor beta chains came from one sample sequenced in a study of blood T cell repertoires in COVID-19. Libraries were prepared by immunoSEQ multiplex PCR; TCRdb keeps only in-frame clonotypes and omits some of them. The sample lists about 85,000 clones; 90% were seen once. Sequencing was performed on peripheral blood. The receptors were sampled from a woman of 80 years or more with active or convalescent COVID-19.

The chain uses TRBV5-1 and TRBJ2-1, with TRBD1 matching 7 bases. The CDR3 length is 15 residues. J was trimmed by 6 bases and V by 1 base; bases with no gene match: 7. CDR1 SGHRS and CDR2 YFSETQ come from the germline V gene. The CDR3 nucleotides read TGCGCCAGCAGCTTGCTAGGGGGCGCGGGCAATGAGCAGTTCTTC. Translated: CASSLLGGAGNEQFF. Full variable domain (rest looked up from reference TRBV5-1 and TRBJ2-1): KAGVTQTPRYLIKTRGQQVTLSCSPISGHRSVSWYQQTPGQGLQFLFEYFSETQRNKGNFPGRFSGRQFSNSRSEMNVSTLELGDSALYLCASSLLGGAGNEQFFGPGTRLTVL.

This clone was seen only once. This chain connects TRBV6-2 or TRBV6-3 to TRBJ2-7; the match to TRBD1 covers 9 bases. The germline V gene has CDR1 MNHEY and CDR2 SVGEGT. The ends lost 5 bases at V and 1 base at J; junction bases unmatched: 3. CDR3 length: 14 residues. The CDR3 protein is CASSPGTGSYEQYF. CDR3 nucleotide sequence: TGTGCCAGCAGTCCCGGGACAGGGTCCTACGAGCAGTACTTC.

This chain joins TRBV28 and TRBJ1-1; 8 bases line up with TRBD1. The V segment lost 4 bases and the J segment 4 bases; nucleotides outside the gene matches: 5. CDR3 size: 14 residues. In germline, CDR1 is MDHEN, CDR2 SYDVKM. This chain's CDR3 is CASSSQGARTEAFF. CDR3 nucleotides: TGTGCCAGCAGTTCTCAGGGGGCGCGCACTGAAGCTTTCTTT.

The rearrangement joins TRBV10-3 to TRBJ2-3; TRBD2 matches 8 bases. Germline V gene lookup returns CDR1 ENHRY and CDR2 SYGVKD. CDR3 size: 14 residues. V was clipped by 7 bases and J by 2 bases; unmatched bases: 5. Here the CDR3 reads CAITAGGATDTQYF. CDR3 sequence (DNA): TGTGCCATCACGGCGGGAGGCGCCACAGATACGCAGTATTTT.

The chain joins TRBV27 to TRBJ2-1; TRBD1 matches at 10 bases. Germline V gives CDR1 MNHEY, CDR2 SMNVEV (reference sequence). CDR3 length equals 15 residues. V lost 6 bases and J lost 5; bases outside the gene matches: 7. CDR3 nucleotide sequence: TGTGCCAGCAGCCGCGGGACAGGGGCCCACAATGAGCAGTTCTTC. This codes for CASSRGTGAHNEQFF.

The chain couples TRBV7-2 to TRBJ1-4; TRBD1 aligns across 9 bases. After removal of 4 bases from V and 8 bases from J, the junction contained 8 bases not matched to a gene. The germline V gene has CDR1 SGHTA and CDR2 FQGNSA. This CDR3 comprises 15 residues. The CDR3 protein is CASSYPGQGLEKLFF. As DNA, the CDR3 is TGTGCCAGCAGCTACCCGGGACAGGGTTTGGAAAAACTGTTTTTT.

This chain links TRBV28 with TRBJ1-2; D is ambiguous. V lost 4 bases and J 3 bases, leaving 9 bases between the germline ends. This CDR3 comprises 13 residues. Per germline, CDR1 MDHEN and CDR2 SYDVKM. For the CDR3, the DNA is TGTGCCAGCAGTTACTTTCAGGACTATGGCTACACCTTC. Its translation is CASSYFQDYGYTF.

V and J are TRBV6-5 and TRBJ1-2; TRBD1 matches at 9 bases. This CDR3 has 15 amino acids. V lost 2 bases and J lost 3; bases outside the gene matches: 4. Per germline, CDR1 MNHEY and CDR2 SVGAGI. The CDR3 reads CASSYNRGPDYGYTF. For the CDR3, the DNA is TGTGCCAGCAGTTACAACAGGGGGCCAGACTATGGCTACACCTTC.

This sequence joins TRBV5-4 and TRBJ2-3, with a weak D call TRBD1 (5 bases). This CDR3 spans 14 amino acids. Per germline, CDR1 SGHNT and CDR2 YYREEE (reference sequence). Deletions cut 4 bases from V and 5 bases from J, with 14 bases between. The chain's CDR3 is CASSPWTNRDTQYF. As DNA, the CDR3 is TGTGCCAGCAGCCCTTGGACAAATAGAGATACGCAGTATTTT.

This chain uses TRBV6-2 or TRBV6-3 with TRBJ2-7; D may be TRBD2 (6 bases). V lost 0 bases and J lost 6, with 15 bases in between. Germline-derived CDR1 and CDR2 are MNHEY and SVGEGT. CDR3 size: 15 residues. CDR3 DNA: TGTGCCAGCAGTTACTCCGGGAGCCTCTCTCTCGAGCAGTACTTC. Translating it yields CASSYSGSLSLEQYF.

The chain couples TRBV6-4 to TRBJ1-2; D gene ambiguous. The CDR3 is made up of 17 amino acids. V lost 3 bases, J lost 6 bases, and 23 bases lay in between. Looked up from germline, CDR1 is MRHNA and CDR2 is SNTAGT. CDR3 residues: CASSERERELYRDGYTF. The CDR3 DNA is TGTGCCAGCAGTGAAAGGGAGCGGGAGCTTTATAGAGATGGCTACACCTTC.

The chain combines TRBV6-7 with TRBJ1-3, with D maybe TRBD1 (5 bases). TRBV6-7 is classed as an ORF, of uncertain function. The V end was cut by 5 bases, the J end by 0 bases, with 14 bases between. This CDR3 spans 16 amino acids. The CDR3 region has the DNA TGTGCCAGCAGTAACGGGGGACGGATCTCTGGAAACACCATATATTTT. Amino acids: CASSNGGRISGNTIYF.

V usage is TRBV27 and J usage is TRBJ2-1; D might be TRBD1 (6 bases). Trimming took off 2 bases at V and 12 bases at J, with 14 bases between the two ends. The CDR3 has 13 residues. CDR1 is MNHEY and CDR2 is SMNVEV in the germline V gene (reference sequence). The chain's CDR3 is CASSLNSPGAQFF. Here the CDR3 DNA reads TGTGCCAGCAGTTTAAACTCCCCAGGGGCGCAGTTCTTC.

The genes are TRBV5-1 and TRBJ2-7, with D unresolved. There are 13 residues in the CDR3. The germline V gene has CDR1 SGHRS and CDR2 YFSETQ. With 7 bases removed from V and 5 bases from J, the gap between germline ends came to 16 bases. The CDR3 DNA is TGCGCCAGCCAGCCCCTAGTTAACGACGAGCAGTACTTC. This encodes CASQPLVNDEQYF.

V usage is TRBV20-1 and J usage is TRBJ1-5; D unclear. This CDR3 has 11 residues. V lost 3 bases and J 6 bases, leaving 6 bases between the germline ends. CDR1 is DFQATT, CDR2 SNEGSKA, per germline (reference sequence). For the CDR3, the DNA is TGCAGTGCTAGTGCGGGTCAGCCCCAGCATTTT. Translating it yields CSASAGQPQHF.

This chain joins TRBV4-2 and TRBJ2-3; 10 bases agree with TRBD2. The CDR3 contains 18 residues. Germline CDR1 is LGHNA and CDR2 is YNFKEQ. V trimming: 6 bases; J trimming: 0 bases; junction bases outside the gene matches: 12. For the CDR3, the DNA is TGTGCCAGCAGTCGGACTAGCGGAACCTCCTTTAGCACAGATACGCAGTATTTT. Amino acid sequence: CASSRTSGTSFSTDTQYF.

The chain employs TRBV10-3 and TRBJ1-1; 8 bases are a match to TRBD1. The junction had 5 bases not matched to a gene; V was cut back by 2 bases and J by 3 bases. The CDR3 runs 15 residues. CDR1 and CDR2 from the germline V gene are ENHRY and SYGVKD. The CDR3 sequence is CAISEPDREYTEAFF. The CDR3 region has the DNA TGTGCCATCAGTGAGCCGGACAGGGAATACACTGAAGCTTTCTTT.

V and J are TRBV9 and TRBJ2-6, with TRBD2 matching over 12 bases. Germline values: CDR1 SGDLS, CDR2 YYNGEE. With V trimmed by 0 bases and J by 0 bases, 4 bases remained unmatched. There are 19 residues in the CDR3. In DNA form, the CDR3 reads TGTGCCAGCAGCGTAGATCTAGCGGGAGGGAGCTCTGGGGCCAACGTCCTGACTTTC. Protein sequence: CASSVDLAGGSSGANVLTF.

The V gene is TRBV12-5, the J gene TRBJ1-4; the match to TRBD1 covers 7 bases. Germline loops: CDR1 LGHNT, CDR2 FRNRAP. Trimming cost V 5 bases and J 3 bases; bases outside gene matches: 3. The CDR3 contains 14 residues. Here the CDR3 reads CASGTGQANEKLFF. CDR3 nucleotide sequence: TGTGCTAGTGGTACCGGACAGGCTAATGAAAAACTGTTTTTT. Filled out from reference TRBV12-5 and TRBJ1-4, the complete variable domain reads DARVTQTPRHKVTEMGQEVTMRCQPILGHNTVFWYRQTMMQGLELLAYFRNRAPLDDSGMPKDRFSAEMPDATLATLKIQPSEPRDSAVYFCASGTGQANEKLFFGSGTQLSVL.

This clone was found once. The chain joins TRBV11-3 to TRBJ2-1; perhaps TRBD2 as D (5 bases). The germline CDR1 and CDR2 sequences are SGHNT and YENEEA. Between the trimmed V and J ends, which lost 2 bases and 9 bases, there was a span of 26 bases. There are 18 residues in the CDR3. The CDR3 here is CASSLPSGIKHTCPEQFF. In DNA form, the CDR3 reads TGTGCCAGCAGCTTACCGTCCGGGATTAAGCACACGTGCCCTGAGCAGTTCTTC.